This T cell receptor (beta chain) appears in the sequencing data of a study of cytomegalovirus exposure and HLA in healthy donors. Overall study results and limits: TCR sequences were mostly rare, though some public TCRs occurred in many donors.

60 Vbeta and 13 Jbeta primers were used in PCR. Profiled with immunoSEQ multiplex PCR; TCRdb holds only in-frame clones, not every one. The sample lists 60,000 to 90,000 clones, approximately 67% occurring once. Germline V CDR1 and CDR2: LNHNV, YYDKDF (reference sequence). Unmatched junction bases numbered 1, after V lost 6 bases and J lost 0 bases. The CDR3 is made up of 14 amino acids. Details on this clone: The antigen remains unidentified.

Material: PBMCs. The sequence came from a man aged 40-49 years in good health and CMV-seropositive. The V call is TRBV15, the J call TRBJ2-1, with 8 bases identical to TRBD1. The CDR3 reads CATRTGASYNEQFF. DNA for the CDR3: TGTGCCACCAGGACAGGGGCCTCCTACAATGAGCAGTTCTTC. The whole variable domain, filled in from reference TRBV15 and TRBJ2-1, reads DAMVIQNPRYQVTQFGKPVTLSCSQTLNHNVMYWYQQKSSQAPKLLFHYYDKDFNNEADTPDNFQSRRPNTSFCFLDIRSPGLGDTAMYLCATRTGASYNEQFFGPGTRLTVL.